Listed below are T cell receptor beta chains from one sample, sequenced in a study of T cell responses to AZD1222 COVID-19 vaccine. Clones were sequenced by immunoSEQ multiplex PCR, and TCRdb holds only the in-frame ones, with some missing. This table has some 200,000 clones, roughly 88% appearing once. The sequences come from peripheral blood, collected on day 0 of AZD1222 vaccination. These receptor sequences come from an adult in good health. Each CDR3 is given with its conserved first and last residue. D genes are given only for firm matches. Where a row states a size, it is once, few, many or the class of an expanded clone; other rows omit it.

j_gene	v_gene	d_gene	abundance	CDR3aa	CDR3nt
TRBJ1-1	TRBV24-1	NA	NA	CATSDSRRTEAFF	TGTGCCACCAGTGATTCCAGGCGAACTGAAGCTTTCTTT
TRBJ1-2	TRBV12-3/TRBV12-4	TRBD1	NA	CASSAGTGKGYTF	TGTGCCAGCAGCGCCGGGACAGGGAAAGGCTACACCTTC
TRBJ1-3	TRBV10-2	NA	NA	CASSQTDSGNTIYF	TGCGCCAGCAGCCAAACAGACTCTGGAAACACCATATATTTT
TRBJ2-1	TRBV4-1	NA	NA	CASSLSRKGSYNEQFF	TGCGCCAGCAGCCTTTCACGGAAGGGCTCCTACAATGAGCAGTTCTTC
TRBJ1-1	TRBV19	NA	NA	CASSTIPDMNTEAFF	TGTGCCAGTAGTACGATTCCTGATATGAACACTGAAGCTTTCTTT
TRBJ2-5	TRBV13	TRBD2	NA	CASSPRTSAQETQYF	TGTGCCAGCAGCCCACGGACTAGCGCGCAAGAGACCCAGTACTTC
TRBJ2-5	TRBV5-8	NA	NA	CASSRRSGGQETQYF	TGTGCCAGCAGCCGGCGGAGCGGAGGCCAAGAGACCCAGTACTTC
TRBJ1-2	TRBV9	NA	NA	CASSVGPVSPNYGYTF	TGTGCCAGCAGCGTAGGCCCAGTTAGTCCCAACTATGGCTACACCTTC
TRBJ1-2	TRBV3-1/TRBV3-2	NA	NA	CASSPWPAYGYTF	TGTGCCAGCAGCCCCTGGCCCGCCTATGGCTACACCTTC
TRBJ1-1	TRBV6-1	TRBD1	NA	CASSDSDPYPGQTF	TGTGCCAGCAGTGATAGTGATCCTTATCCGGGACAGACCTTT
TRBJ1-5	TRBV6-1	NA	NA	CASSEAVGNNQPQHF	TGTGCCAGCAGTGAAGCCGTCGGGAACAATCAGCCCCAGCATTTT
TRBJ2-7	TRBV27	NA	NA	CASSLRSGVAFYEQYF	TGTGCCAGCAGTTTACGTTCGGGGGTAGCCTTCTACGAGCAGTACTTC
TRBJ1-4	TRBV5-4	TRBD1	NA	CASRRDRGREKLFF	TGTGCCAGCAGGCGGGACAGGGGGCGAGAAAAACTGTTTTTT
TRBJ1-2	TRBV4-1	TRBD1	NA	CASSQAATGGVYGYTF	TGCGCCAGCAGCCAAGCCGCTACAGGGGGCGTCTATGGCTACACCTTC
TRBJ2-1	TRBV14	NA	NA	CASSFRGSYNEQFF	TGTGCCAGCAGCTTCAGGGGATCCTACAATGAGCAGTTCTTC
TRBJ2-5	TRBV6-5	TRBD1	NA	CASSFRTGTQETQYF	TGTGCCAGCAGTTTCAGGACAGGAACGCAAGAGACCCAGTACTTC
TRBJ1-6	TRBV18	NA	once	CASSPHPLTDSYNSPLHF	TGTGCCAGCTCGCCCCACCCACTCACAGACTCCTATAATTCACCCCTCCACTTT
TRBJ1-4	TRBV19	TRBD1	NA	CARTPGQGCEKLFF	TGTGCCAGGACCCCGGGACAGGGGTGTGAAAAACTGTTTTTT
TRBJ1-1	TRBV2	NA	NA	CASSESRNTEAFF	TGTGCCAGCAGTGAGTCCCGGAACACTGAAGCTTTCTTT
TRBJ2-1	TRBV4-1	TRBD2	NA	CASTDSGRITDEQFF	TGCGCCAGCACCGATAGCGGGAGGATCACGGATGAGCAGTTCTTC
TRBJ2-1	TRBV14	TRBD2	NA	CASSPGTSGYNEQFF	TGTGCCAGCAGCCCGGGGACTAGCGGGTACAATGAGCAGTTCTTC
TRBJ2-3	TRBV10-3	NA	NA	CAISQGSTDTQYF	TGTGCCATCAGTCAGGGTAGCACAGATACGCAGTATTTT
TRBJ2-7	TRBV5-1	TRBD2	NA	CASSLGTSGSSYEQYF	TGCGCCAGCAGCTTGGGGACTAGCGGGAGCTCCTACGAGCAGTACTTC
TRBJ1-1	TRBV18	TRBD1	NA	CASSLFFGTETMNTEAFF	TGTGCCAGCTCACTTTTTTTCGGGACAGAAACCATGAACACTGAAGCTTTCTTT